This TCR beta chain was retrieved from a study of identifying expanded T cells in peripheral blood. To note about this clone: Its antigen is still unknown.

The method was immunoSEQ multiplex PCR; TCRdb's version includes in-frame clones alone and lacks a portion of them. The data show about 90,000 clones, approximately 84% seen once. Findings and limits, study-wide: Variance in clone template counts between approximately two-week samples significantly increased with total template count across all healthy donors. Over about two and four weeks, about 17 and 20 clones changed, versus around 1.2 between replicates.

No infections or other immune events were documented during collection. Per the germline V gene, CDR1 is MNHNS and CDR2 is SASEGT. The CDR3 sequence is 15 residues long. With 3 bases removed from V and 0 bases from J, the gap between germline ends came to 11 bases. This receptor was identified in a person between 18 and 75 years old in good health. This chain uses TRBV6-1 with TRBJ1-2, with a tentative D call TRBD1 (6 bases). The specimen sequenced was blood. The CDR3 nucleotides are TGTGCCAGCAGTGACCGCCCAGGGGCTAACTATGGCTACACCTTC. This sequence encodes CASSDRPGANYGYTF.